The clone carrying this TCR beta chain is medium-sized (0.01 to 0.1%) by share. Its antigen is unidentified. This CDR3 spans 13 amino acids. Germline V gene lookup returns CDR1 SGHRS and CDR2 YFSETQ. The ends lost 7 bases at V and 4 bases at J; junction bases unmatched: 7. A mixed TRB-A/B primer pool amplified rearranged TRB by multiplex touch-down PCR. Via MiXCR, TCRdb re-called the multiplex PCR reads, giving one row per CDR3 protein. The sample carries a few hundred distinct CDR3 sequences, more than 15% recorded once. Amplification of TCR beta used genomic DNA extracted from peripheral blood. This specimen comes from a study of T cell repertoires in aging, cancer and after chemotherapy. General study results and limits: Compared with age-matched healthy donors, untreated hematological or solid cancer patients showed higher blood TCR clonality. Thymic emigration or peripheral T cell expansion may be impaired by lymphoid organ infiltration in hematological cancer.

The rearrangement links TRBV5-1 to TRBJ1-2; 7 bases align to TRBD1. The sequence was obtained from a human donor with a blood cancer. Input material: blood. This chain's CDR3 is CASSGGQLYGYTF. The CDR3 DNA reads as TGCGCCAGCTCAGGGGGACAGCTCTATGGCTACACCTTC.